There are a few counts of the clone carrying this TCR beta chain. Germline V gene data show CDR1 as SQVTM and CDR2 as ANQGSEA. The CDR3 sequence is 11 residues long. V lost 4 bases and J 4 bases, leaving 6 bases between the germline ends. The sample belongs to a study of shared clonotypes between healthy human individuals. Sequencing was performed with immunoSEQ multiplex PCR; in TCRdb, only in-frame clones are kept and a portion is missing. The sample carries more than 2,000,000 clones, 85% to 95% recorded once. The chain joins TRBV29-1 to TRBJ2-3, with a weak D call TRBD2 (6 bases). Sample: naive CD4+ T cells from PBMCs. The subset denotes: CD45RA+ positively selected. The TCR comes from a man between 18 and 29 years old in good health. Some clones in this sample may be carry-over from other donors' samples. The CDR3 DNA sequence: TGCAGCGTTGGGGGGGCAGATACGCAGTATTTT. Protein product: CSVGGADTQYF.